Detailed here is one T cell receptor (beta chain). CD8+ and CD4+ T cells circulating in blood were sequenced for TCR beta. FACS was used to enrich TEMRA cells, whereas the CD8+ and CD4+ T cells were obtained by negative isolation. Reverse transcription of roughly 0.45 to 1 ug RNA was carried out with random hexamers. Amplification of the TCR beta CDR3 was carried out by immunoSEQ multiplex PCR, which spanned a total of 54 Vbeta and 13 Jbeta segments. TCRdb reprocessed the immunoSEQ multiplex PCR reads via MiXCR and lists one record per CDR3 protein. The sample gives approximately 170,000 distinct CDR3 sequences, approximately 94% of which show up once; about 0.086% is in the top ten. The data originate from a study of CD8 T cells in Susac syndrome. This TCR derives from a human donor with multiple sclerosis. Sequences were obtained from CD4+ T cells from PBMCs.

DNA of the CDR3: TGCGCCAGCAGCGCGGATCCGGGACGGGGCTCTGGAAACACCATATATTTT. Translation gives CASSADPGRGSGNTIYF. This chain uses TRBV5-1 with TRBJ1-3, with D tentatively TRBD1 (5 bases). Germline loops: CDR1 SGHRS, CDR2 YFSETQ. There are 17 residues in the CDR3. V lost 4 bases and J lost 0, with 17 bases in between.